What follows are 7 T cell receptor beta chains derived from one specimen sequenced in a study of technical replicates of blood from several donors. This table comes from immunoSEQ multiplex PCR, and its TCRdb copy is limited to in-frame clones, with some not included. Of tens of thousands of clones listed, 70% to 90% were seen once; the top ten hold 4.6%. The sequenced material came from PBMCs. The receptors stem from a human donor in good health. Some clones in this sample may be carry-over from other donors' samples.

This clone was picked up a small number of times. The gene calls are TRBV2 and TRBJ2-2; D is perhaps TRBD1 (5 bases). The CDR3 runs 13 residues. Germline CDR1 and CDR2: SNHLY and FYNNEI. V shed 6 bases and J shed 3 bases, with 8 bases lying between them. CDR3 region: CASRDTYTGELFF. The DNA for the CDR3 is TGTGCCAGCAGGGACACTTACACCGGGGAGCTGTTTTTT. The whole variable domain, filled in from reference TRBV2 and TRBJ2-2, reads EPEVTQTPSHQVTQMGQEVILRCVPISNHLYFYWYRQILGQKVEFLVSFYNNEISEKSEIFDDQFSVERPDGSNFTLKIRSTKLEDSAMYFCASRDTYTGELFFGEGSRLTVL.

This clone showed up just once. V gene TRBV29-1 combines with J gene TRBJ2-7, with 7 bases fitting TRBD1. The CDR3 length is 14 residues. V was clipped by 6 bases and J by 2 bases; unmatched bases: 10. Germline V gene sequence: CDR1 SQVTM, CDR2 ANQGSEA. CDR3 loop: CSVARDSGAYEQYF. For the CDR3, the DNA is TGCAGCGTGGCCCGGGACAGTGGCGCCTACGAGCAGTACTTC.

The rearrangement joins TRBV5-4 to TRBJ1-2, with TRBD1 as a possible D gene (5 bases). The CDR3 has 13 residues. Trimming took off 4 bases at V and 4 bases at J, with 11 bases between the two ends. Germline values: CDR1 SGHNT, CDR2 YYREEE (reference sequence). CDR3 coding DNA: TGTGCCAGCAGCAGCGACAGCCGCTATGGCTACACCTTC. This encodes CASSSDSRYGYTF.

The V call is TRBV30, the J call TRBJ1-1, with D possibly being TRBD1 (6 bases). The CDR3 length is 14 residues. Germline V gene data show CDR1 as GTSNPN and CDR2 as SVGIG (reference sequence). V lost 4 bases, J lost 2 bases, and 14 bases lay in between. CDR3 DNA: TGTGCCTGGACCGGAGGGGGGGGTAACACTGAAGCTTTCTTT. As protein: CAWTGGGGNTEAFF.

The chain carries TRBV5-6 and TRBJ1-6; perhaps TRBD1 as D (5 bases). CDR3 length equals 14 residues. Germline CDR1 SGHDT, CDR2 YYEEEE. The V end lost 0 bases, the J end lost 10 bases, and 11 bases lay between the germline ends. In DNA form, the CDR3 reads TGTGCCAGCAGCTTGGAGTGGACATCATCACCCCTCCACTTT. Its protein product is CASSLEWTSSPLHF.

The CDR3 sequence is CASSATSGLYNEQFF. The CDR3 DNA follows: TGTGCCAGCAGTGCAACTAGCGGGTTATACAATGAGCAGTTCTTC. The gene calls are TRBV6-1 and TRBJ2-1, with 9 bases matching TRBD2. Trimming cost V 4 bases and J 4 bases; bases outside gene matches: 5. Germline CDR1 is MNHNS and CDR2 is SASEGT. This CDR3 spans 15 amino acids.

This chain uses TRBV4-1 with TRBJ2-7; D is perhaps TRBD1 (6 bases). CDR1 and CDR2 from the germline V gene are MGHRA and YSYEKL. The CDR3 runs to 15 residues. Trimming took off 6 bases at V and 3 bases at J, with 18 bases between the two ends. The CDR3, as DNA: TGCGCCAGCAGGAAGCAGGGGCTCTACCACTACGAGCAGTACTTC. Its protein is CASRKQGLYHYEQYF.